The rows below give T cell receptor beta chains drawn from one sample of a study of blood T cell repertoires in COVID-19. Here immunoSEQ multiplex PCR was the method, and the copy in TCRdb shows in-frame clones only, minus some. Of under 350,000 clones detected, 85% appear once; the ten largest clones hold 10% to 15%. What was sequenced was peripheral blood. The origin of the receptors is a human donor in a cohort sampled during active COVID-19. Each CDR3 is given with its conserved first and last residue.

length: 15; V: TRBV6-6; J: TRBJ2-1; CDR3: CASSLLSGTRNEQFF
length: 15; V: TRBV19; J: TRBJ2-7; CDR3: CASSMLGGQGYEQYF
length: 14; V: TRBV5-5; J: TRBJ2-7; CDR3: CASSFVAQGSEQYF
length: 14; V: TRBV7-9; J: TRBJ2-7; CDR3: CASSLGAGVNEQYF
length: 14; V: TRBV24-1; J: TRBJ2-2; CDR3: CATRGGQNTGELFF
length: 17; V: TRBV19; J: TRBJ2-1; CDR3: CASSIYPSGSSYNEQFF
length: 14; V: TRBV6-6; J: TRBJ2-5; CDR3: CASRLGQGEETQYF
length: 13; V: TRBV5-1; J: TRBJ1-2; CDR3: CASSATGLGGYTF
length: 12; V: TRBV19; J: TRBJ2-7; CDR3: CAAGVHGYEQYF
length: 16; V: TRBV5-1; J: TRBJ2-1; CDR3: CASSLGTSGPGYEQFF
length: 15; V: TRBV7-2; J: TRBJ1-2; CDR3: CASELRLGATGGYTF
length: 15; V: TRBV5-4; J: TRBJ2-5; CDR3: CASTHDRGGQETQYF
length: 17; V: TRBV5-1; J: TRBJ2-1; CDR3: CASSLDSIQGLYNEQFF
length: 14; V: TRBV6-5; J: TRBJ1-1; CDR3: CASSWDSAFTEAFF
length: 13; V: TRBV5-1; J: TRBJ2-1; CDR3: CASSLLFPPEQFF
length: 15; V: TRBV2; J: TRBJ1-2; CDR3: CASSVPGPNNYGYTF
length: 14; V: TRBV3-1/TRBV3-2; J: TRBJ1-2; CDR3: CASSSRGQGSGYTF
length: 13; V: TRBV5-1; J: TRBJ2-3; CDR3: CASSGLQGDTQYF
length: 13; V: TRBV28; J: TRBJ1-2; CDR3: CASRQYVDYGYTF
length: 19; V: TRBV6-2/TRBV6-3; J: TRBJ1-5; CDR3: CASSYSMRQGSRRNQPQHF